This TCR beta chain was sequenced in a study of identical twins. One entry per CDR3 protein, called by TCRdb with MiXCR from the 5' RACE reads. This sample has roughly 750,000 distinct CDR3 sequences, with 21% found just once. This clonotype was seen a handful of times. Its antigen is as yet unknown. Study-wide results and caveats: Beta out-of-frame sequences showed weaker excess sharing between twins.

V lost 0 bases to trimming and J lost 2 bases; unmatched junction nucleotides: 6. The CDR3 spans 16 residues. Germline V gene data show CDR1 as DFQATT and CDR2 as SNEGSKA (reference sequence). In addition, the sample was reused for a study of T cells expressing NK-cell markers. That report notes: Of CD8+ T cells, roughly 1.0-7.0% belonged to dominant NKG2C+ clonotypes in five or six donors.

Sequenced material: PBMCs. The TCR originated in a woman in her late teens or twenties in good health. V and J are TRBV20-1 and TRBJ2-3; 9 bases are a match to TRBD2. CDR3 sequence: CSARDDSGGYTDTQYF. In nucleotides, the CDR3 is TGCAGTGCTAGAGATGATAGCGGGGGATACACAGATACGCAGTATTTT.